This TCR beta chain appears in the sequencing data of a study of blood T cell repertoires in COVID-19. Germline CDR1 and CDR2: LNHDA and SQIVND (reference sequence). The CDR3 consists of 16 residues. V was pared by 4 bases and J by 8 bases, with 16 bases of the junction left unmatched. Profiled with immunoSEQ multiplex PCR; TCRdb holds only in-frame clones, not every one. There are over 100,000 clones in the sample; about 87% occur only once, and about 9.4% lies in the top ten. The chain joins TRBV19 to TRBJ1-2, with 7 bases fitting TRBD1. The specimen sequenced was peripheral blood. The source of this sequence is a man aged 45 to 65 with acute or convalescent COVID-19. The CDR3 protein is CASSKQQGLASGGYTF. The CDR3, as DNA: TGTGCCAGTAGTAAGCAACAGGGGCTGGCTTCGGGCGGCTACACCTTC.